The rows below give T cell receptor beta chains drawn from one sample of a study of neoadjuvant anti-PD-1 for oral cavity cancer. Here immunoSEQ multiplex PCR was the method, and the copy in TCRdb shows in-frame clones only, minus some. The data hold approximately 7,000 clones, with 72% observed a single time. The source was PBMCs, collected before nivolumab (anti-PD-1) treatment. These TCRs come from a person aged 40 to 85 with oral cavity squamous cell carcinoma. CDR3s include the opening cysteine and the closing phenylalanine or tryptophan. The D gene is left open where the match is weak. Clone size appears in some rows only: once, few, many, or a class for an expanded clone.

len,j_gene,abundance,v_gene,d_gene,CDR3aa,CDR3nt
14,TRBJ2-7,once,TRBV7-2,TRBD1,CASSSSGTAYEQYF,TGTGCCAGCAGCTCTTCCGGGACAGCCTACGAGCAGTACTTC
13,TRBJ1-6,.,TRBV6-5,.,CASRFEGNSPLHF,TGTGCCAGCAGATTCGAGGGTAATTCACCCCTCCACTTT
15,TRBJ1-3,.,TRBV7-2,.,CASSSPLNSGNTIYF,TGTGCCAGCAGCTCCCCTCTTAACTCGGGAAACACCATATATTTT
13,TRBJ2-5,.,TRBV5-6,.,CASSFGTEETQYF,TGTGCCAGCAGCTTTGGTACAGAAGAGACCCAGTACTTC
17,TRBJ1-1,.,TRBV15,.,CATSRVSGVVLNTEAFF,TGTGCCACCAGCAGAGTCTCTGGGGTCGTGCTGAACACTGAAGCTTTCTTT
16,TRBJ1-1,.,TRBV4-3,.,CASSQDLTQGGTEAFF,TGCGCCAGCAGCCAAGATTTAACGCAAGGGGGAACTGAAGCTTTCTTT
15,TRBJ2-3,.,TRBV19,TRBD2,CASKGSGGTTDTQYF,TGTGCCAGTAAAGGAAGCGGGGGCACCACAGATACGCAGTATTTT
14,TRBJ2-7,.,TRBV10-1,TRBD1,CASGSGTGHYEQYF,TGCGCCAGCGGGTCCGGGACAGGACATTACGAGCAGTACTTC
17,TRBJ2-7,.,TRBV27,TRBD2,CASSFSGGGTYPYEQYF,TGTGCCAGCAGTTTCTCGGGGGGGGGTACATACCCGTACGAGCAGTACTTC
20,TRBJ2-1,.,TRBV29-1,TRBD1,CSVTATGTGGFSGSYNEQFF,TGCAGCGTGACCGCAACCGGGACAGGGGGATTTTCAGGCTCCTACAATGAGCAGTTCTTC
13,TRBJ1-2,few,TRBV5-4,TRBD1,CASSLEGARGYTF,TGTGCCAGCAGCTTGGAGGGGGCCCGAGGCTACACCTTC
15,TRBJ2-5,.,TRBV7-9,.,CASSARTVYQETQYF,TGTGCCAGCAGCGCCCGGACAGTGTACCAAGAGACCCAGTACTTC
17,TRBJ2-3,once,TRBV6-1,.,CASSDSPVASVQDTQYF,TGTGCCAGCAGTGATTCCCCTGTGGCTAGCGTACAAGATACGCAGTATTTT
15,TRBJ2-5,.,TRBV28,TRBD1,CASSRLTGGGETQYF,TGTGCCAGCAGCCGCCTGACAGGGGGCGGAGAGACCCAGTACTTC
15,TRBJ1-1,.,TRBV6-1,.,CASSEGTGLNTEAFF,TGTGCCAGCAGTGAGGGGACGGGATTGAACACTGAAGCTTTCTTT
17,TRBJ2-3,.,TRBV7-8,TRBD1,CASSPKRTGGSTDTQYF,TGTGCCAGCAGCCCGAAGCGGACAGGGGGGAGCACAGATACGCAGTATTTT
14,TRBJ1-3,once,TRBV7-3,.,CASSLDRYGNTIYF,TGTGCCAGCAGCTTGGACAGATATGGAAACACCATATATTTT
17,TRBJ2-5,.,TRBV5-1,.,CASSLDLALGGGKTQYF,TGCGCCAGCAGCTTGGATCTAGCGTTGGGGGGCGGAAAGACCCAGTACTTC
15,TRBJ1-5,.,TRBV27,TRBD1,CASSLSRTGGKPQHF,TGTGCCAGCAGTTTATCTAGGACAGGGGGCAAGCCCCAGCATTTT
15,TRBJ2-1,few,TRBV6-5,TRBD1,CASSGSGTGGGEQFF,TGTGCCAGCAGTGGCTCCGGGACAGGGGGTGGTGAGCAGTTCTTC
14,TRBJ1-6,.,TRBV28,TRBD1,CASSYQGADSPLHF,TGTGCCAGCAGTTACCAGGGGGCCGATTCACCCCTCCACTTT
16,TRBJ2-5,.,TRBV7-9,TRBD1,CASSTRRGQLEETQYF,TGTGCCAGCAGCACCCGCCGGGGACAGTTGGAAGAGACCCAGTACTTC
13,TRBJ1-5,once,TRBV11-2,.,CASSLDSNQPQHF,TGTGCCAGCAGCTTAGATAGCAATCAGCCCCAGCATTTT
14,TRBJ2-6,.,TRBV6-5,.,CASSYFSGANVLTF,TGTGCCAGCAGTTACTTCTCTGGGGCCAACGTCCTGACTTTC
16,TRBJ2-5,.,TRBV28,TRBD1,CASSVPGTGGEETQYF,TGTGCCAGCAGTGTTCCCGGGACAGGGGGCGAAGAGACCCAGTACTTC
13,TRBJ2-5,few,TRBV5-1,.,CASSLVFRETQYF,TGCGCCAGCAGCTTGGTCTTTAGAGAGACCCAGTACTTC
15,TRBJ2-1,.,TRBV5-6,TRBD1,CASSVRDRQYNEQFF,TGTGCCAGCAGCGTCCGGGACAGACAGTACAATGAGCAGTTCTTC
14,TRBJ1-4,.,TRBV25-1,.,CASSEEGPNEKLFF,TGTGCCAGCAGTGAGGAGGGTCCCAATGAAAAACTGTTTTTT
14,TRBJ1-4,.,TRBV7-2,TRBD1,CASSTGTGHEKLFF,TGTGCCAGCAGCACCGGGACAGGGCACGAAAAACTGTTTTTT
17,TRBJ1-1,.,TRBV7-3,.,CASSLGGGPTMNTEAFF,TGTGCCAGCAGCTTAGGCGGAGGGCCAACCATGAACACTGAAGCTTTCTTT
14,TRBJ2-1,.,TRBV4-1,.,CASSHHRAYNEQFF,TGCGCCAGCAGCCACCACCGGGCATACAATGAGCAGTTCTTC
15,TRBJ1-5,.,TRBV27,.,CASSLYGVSNQPQHF,TGTGCCAGCAGTTTATATGGGGTAAGCAATCAGCCCCAGCATTTT
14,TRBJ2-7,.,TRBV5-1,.,CASSLRPSSYEQYF,TGCGCCAGCAGCTTGCGACCGAGCTCCTACGAGCAGTACTTC
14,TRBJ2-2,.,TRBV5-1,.,CASSSPEGGGELFF,TGCGCCAGCAGCTCCCCGGAGGGTGGCGGGGAGCTGTTTTTT
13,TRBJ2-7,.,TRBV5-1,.,CASSWGSSDEQYF,TGCGCCAGCAGCTGGGGGAGCAGCGACGAGCAGTACTTC
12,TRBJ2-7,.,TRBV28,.,CASSRTAYEQYF,TGTGCCAGCAGTCGGACAGCCTACGAGCAGTACTTC
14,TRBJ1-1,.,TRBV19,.,CASSFATLNTEAFF,TGTGCCAGTAGCTTCGCGACACTGAACACTGAAGCTTTCTTT
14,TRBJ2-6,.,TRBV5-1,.,CASSGSSGANVLTF,TGCGCCAGCAGTGGAAGCTCTGGGGCCAACGTCCTGACTTTC
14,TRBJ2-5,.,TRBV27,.,CASSLFVLQETQYF,TGTGCCAGCAGTTTATTCGTCCTTCAAGAGACCCAGTACTTC
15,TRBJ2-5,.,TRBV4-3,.,CASSQEWGGGETQYF,TGCGCCAGCAGCCAAGAGTGGGGCGGGGGCGAGACCCAGTACTTC
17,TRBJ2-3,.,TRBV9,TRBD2,CASSVQASGGSTDTQYF,TGTGCCAGCAGCGTACAAGCTAGCGGGGGCAGCACAGATACGCAGTATTTT